One and the same sample provided the 11 T cell receptor beta chains below, sequenced in a study of CD8 T cells in Susac syndrome. The RNA input was roughly 0.45 to 1 ug, and it was reverse transcribed with random hexamers. TCRdb analysed the immunoSEQ multiplex PCR reads with MiXCR anew, one entry per CDR3 protein. The sample carries fewer than 140,000 distinct CDR3 sequences, approximately 93% recorded once. The sample was CD8+ T cells from PBMCs. The receptor set was obtained from a human donor with Susac syndrome.

The genes are TRBV5-4 and TRBJ2-7; 7 nucleotides align to TRBD2. V shed 4 bases and J 0 bases; nucleotides not matched to a gene: 4. Germline V CDR1 and CDR2: SGHNT, YYREEE (reference sequence). This CDR3 is built from 14 residues. As DNA, the CDR3 is TGTGCCAGCAGCCGGGGGGAACACTCCTACGAGCAGTACTTC. Its protein product is CASSRGEHSYEQYF.

This sequence joins TRBV14 and TRBJ2-5; D ambiguous. Germline CDR1 and CDR2: SGHDN and FVKESK. The CDR3 has 15 amino acids. V lost 0 bases and J 2 bases, leaving 10 bases between the germline ends. This CDR3 is CASSQDRTVQETQYF. The CDR3 bases are TGTGCCAGCAGCCAAGATAGAACGGTACAAGAGACCCAGTACTTC. Complete variable domain (other parts from reference TRBV14 and TRBJ2-5): EAGVTQFPSHSVIEKGQTVTLRCDPISGHDNLYWYRRVMGKEIKFLLHFVKESKQDESGMPNNRFLAERTGGTYSTLKVQPAELEDSGVYFCASSQDRTVQETQYFGPGTRLLVL.

This clonotype has a single count. The chain links TRBV2 to TRBJ2-1; D is possibly TRBD2 (6 bases). The germline V gene encodes CDR1 SNHLY and CDR2 FYNNEI. V lost 3 bases and J 3 bases, leaving 18 bases between the germline ends. CDR3 length equals 17 residues. The CDR3: CASSDSTGTGVYNEQFF. The CDR3 bases are TGTGCCAGCAGTGATTCAACCGGGACGGGGGTCTACAATGAGCAGTTCTTC.

The chain has TRBV2 and TRBJ2-4; TRBD1 might be the D (5 bases). The CDR3 is 14 amino acids. From germline, CDR1 is SNHLY and CDR2 FYNNEI. Between the trimmed V and J ends, which lost 6 bases and 12 bases, there was a span of 21 bases. The CDR3 DNA reads as TGTGCCAGCAGCCCAATGGGCTCCAGGGTTACTCAGTACTTC. Its protein is CASSPMGSRVTQYF. The variable domain in full, with the rest retrieved from reference TRBV2 and TRBJ2-4, is EPEVTQTPSHQVTQMGQEVILRCVPISNHLYFYWYRQILGQKVEFLVSFYNNEISEKSEIFDDQFSVERPDGSNFTLKIRSTKLEDSAMYFCASSPMGSRVTQYFGAGTRLSVL.

This clonotype appeared once. The chain recombines TRBV3-1 with TRBJ2-1; a weak D match, TRBD1 (6 bases). Per the germline V gene, CDR1 is LGHDT and CDR2 is YNNKEL (reference sequence). Trimming removed 6 bases from V and 2 bases from J, with 17 bases in between. This CDR3 region has 16 residues. CDR3 in amino acids: CASSPSGHLPYNEQFF. The CDR3 bases are TGTGCCAGCAGTCCATCGGGACATCTCCCCTACAATGAGCAGTTCTTC.

This rearrangement joins TRBV27 to TRBJ2-3; a weak D match, TRBD1 (5 bases). The CDR3 sequence is 11 residues long. Trimming took off 8 bases at V and 8 bases at J, with 11 bases between the two ends. CDR1 and CDR2 from the germline V gene are MNHEY and SMNVEV (reference sequence). The CDR3 DNA reads as TGTGCCAGCTACTATAGGGGTACGCAGTATTTT. Translated, it gives CASYYRGTQYF.

The rearrangement links TRBV20-1 to TRBJ2-7, with TRBD1 matching 8 bases. The CDR3 contains 13 residues. Per the germline V gene, CDR1 is DFQATT and CDR2 is SNEGSKA (reference sequence). J gave up 6 bases and V 6 bases, and 10 bases lay outside the gene matches. The CDR3, as DNA: TGCAGTGCCTCCGGGACAGGAGGCACCGAGCAGTACTTC. Protein product: CSASGTGGTEQYF.

The J gene is TRBJ2-3, the V gene TRBV27, with a tentative D call TRBD1 (5 bases). The length of the CDR3 is 15 residues. Germline CDR1 is MNHEY and CDR2 is SMNVEV (reference sequence). The V gene lost 0 bases and the J gene lost 2 bases, with 9 bases spanning the gap. The CDR3 loop is CASSLSQGYTDTQYF. CDR3 bases: TGTGCCAGCAGTTTATCCCAGGGATACACAGATACGCAGTATTTT.

This chain connects TRBV5-6 to TRBJ2-1; a weak D match, TRBD2 (6 bases). V shed 5 bases and J shed 2 bases, with 14 bases lying between them. Germline CDR1 SGHDT, CDR2 YYEEEE. This CDR3 region has 15 residues. The DNA for the CDR3 is TGTGCCAGCAGTCTAGCGTCTTCCCCCTACAATGAGCAGTTCTTC. Protein product: CASSLASSPYNEQFF.

The chain couples TRBV4-1 to TRBJ2-5, with TRBD1 as a possible D gene (6 bases). Germline CDR1 reads MGHRA; CDR2 reads YSYEKL. This CDR3 is built from 18 residues. V shed 4 bases and J shed 0 bases, with 21 bases lying between them. CDR3: CASSLALITTGNQETQYF. The CDR3 region has the DNA TGCGCCAGCAGCCTCGCCCTCATAACAACAGGGAACCAAGAGACCCAGTACTTC.

V gene TRBV7-2 combines with J gene TRBJ2-5; 10 bases line up with TRBD2. The CDR3 sequence is 18 residues long. Germline values: CDR1 SGHTA, CDR2 FQGNSA. Trimming removed 5 bases from V and 2 bases from J; junction bases left unmatched: 14. The CDR3 here is CASSPSGGARFGQETQYF. For the CDR3, the DNA is TGTGCCAGCAGCCCCAGCGGGGGGGCGCGATTCGGGCAAGAGACCCAGTACTTC.